This T cell receptor beta chain was sequenced in a study of blood T cell repertoires in COVID-19. Study as a whole: COVID-19 samples from acute and convalescent phases originated in the United States, Italy and Spain. Sources were T cells, B-cell-depleted T cells, or PBMCs; the material itself was cDNA or gDNA.

The length of the CDR3 is 16 residues. Germline-derived CDR1 and CDR2 are MDHEN and SYDVKM. Trimming shortened V by 2 bases and J by 4 bases, and 14 bases separated the two germline ends. Study processing details: Amplified reference gene primers provided the basis for estimating nucleated cell counts. Sequencing was performed with immunoSEQ multiplex PCR; in TCRdb, only in-frame clones are kept and a portion is missing. V, J and clone size are those of that table, while D and trimming were read from the DNA. The sample records approximately 190,000 clones, 70% to 90% being singletons. The sample taken for sequencing was peripheral blood. The sequence came from a woman aged 40 to 50 who had recovered from COVID-19. V is TRBV28 and J is TRBJ2-2, with a possible D match to TRBD1 (5 bases). The CDR3: CASSLQTPRGTGELFF. As DNA, the CDR3 is TGTGCCAGCAGTTTACAGACCCCAAGGGGCACCGGGGAGCTGTTTTTT.